Below, 9 T cell receptor beta chains from the same sample are listed, as sequenced in a study of memory B cells and T cells in multiple sclerosis. Sequencing was performed with immunoSEQ multiplex PCR; in TCRdb, only in-frame clones are kept and a portion is missing. The sample has about 32,000 clones; about 82% are singletons. After stimulus-free culture, autoproliferating CFSE-dim and non-proliferating CFSE-high T cells were sequenced separately. Replicate wells were pooled after approximately 7 days of stimulus-free culture of 40 million to 65 million CFSE-labeled PBMCs. These receptors' targets are unknown. The specimen sequenced was PBMCs from blood kept in culture. The receptors derive from a human donor with multiple sclerosis.

To note about this clone: This CDR3 is missing its conserved last phenylalanine or tryptophan, likely due to a read error. J is TRBJ1-1 and V is TRBV6-6; D remains unclear. The CDR3 has 13 amino acids. CDR1 is MNHNY, CDR2 SVGAGI, per germline (reference sequence). Deletions cut 6 bases from V and 5 bases from J, with 13 bases between. The CDR3 spells CASRETGNTEAFL. The CDR3 DNA reads as TGTGCCAGCAGAGAGACGGGAAATACTGAAGCTTTCCTT.

The sample holds a few counts of this clone. The chain has TRBV5-1 and TRBJ2-3, with TRBD1 matching over 7 bases. Germline CDR1 is SGHRS and CDR2 is YFSETQ. The CDR3 consists of 13 residues. Trimming cost V 3 bases and J 4 bases; bases outside gene matches: 2. The chain's CDR3 is CASSWGQPDTQYF. The CDR3 DNA follows: TGCGCCAGCAGCTGGGGACAGCCAGATACGCAGTATTTT. The whole variable domain, remainder taken from reference TRBV5-1 and TRBJ2-3, is KAGVTQTPRYLIKTRGQQVTLSCSPISGHRSVSWYQQTPGQGLQFLFEYFSETQRNKGNFPGRFSGRQFSNSRSEMNVSTLELGDSALYLCASSWGQPDTQYFGPGTRLTVL.

This clone was found a few times. The rearrangement joins TRBV7-6 to TRBJ2-5; D unresolved. The germline CDR1 and CDR2 sequences are SGHVS and FNYEAQ. Trimming took off 1 base at V and 5 bases at J, with 5 bases between the two ends. The CDR3 sequence is 12 residues long. CDR3 residues: CASSLDVETQYF. Written as DNA, the CDR3 is TGTGCCAGCAGCTTAGACGTGGAGACCCAGTACTTC.

CDR3 residues: CASRPQGSGPQHF. The CDR3 coding sequence is TGTGCCAGCAGGCCACAGGGTTCAGGACCCCAGCATTTT. V usage is TRBV27 and J usage is TRBJ1-5; perhaps TRBD1 as D (6 bases). V was clipped by 6 bases and J by 10 bases, with 16 bases between them. The CDR3 loop spans 13 amino acids. The germline gives CDR1 MNHEY, CDR2 SMNVEV (reference sequence).

The chain carries TRBV9 and TRBJ1-2; tentative D call: TRBD1 (6 bases). V was clipped by 0 bases and J by 7 bases, with 16 bases between them. This CDR3 contains 15 residues. The germline V gene encodes CDR1 SGDLS and CDR2 YYNGEE. CDR3 sequence (DNA): TGTGCCAGCAGCGTAGCTGATGCAGGGGTGCGTGGCTACACCTTC. It yields the protein CASSVADAGVRGYTF.

A few counts support this clone. This rearrangement joins TRBV12-5 to TRBJ1-4; D perhaps matches TRBD1 (5 bases). Germline V gene data show CDR1 as LGHNT and CDR2 as FRNRAP. The CDR3 runs to 12 residues. The CDR3 spells CASTGPNEKLFF. The CDR3 DNA is TGTGCATCTACAGGCCCCAATGAAAAACTGTTTTTT.

CDR3 in DNA: TGTGCCAGCAGTTCGCCGGGACAGGGCTCCTACGAGCAGTACTTC. Encoded protein: CASSSPGQGSYEQYF. The chain employs TRBV28 and TRBJ2-7, with TRBD1 matching 9 bases. V was pared by 4 bases and J by 0 bases, with 4 bases of the junction left unmatched. This CDR3 region has 15 residues. Germline lookup yields CDR1 MDHEN and CDR2 SYDVKM.

The rearrangement uses TRBV7-7 and TRBJ2-5; tentative D call: TRBD1 (6 bases). With 3 bases removed from V and 1 base from J, the gap between germline ends came to 9 bases. Germline V gene sequence: CDR1 SSHAT, CDR2 FNYEAQ (reference sequence). This CDR3 has 14 residues. The CDR3 here is CASSFSQGQETQYF. CDR3 nucleotides: TGTGCCAGCAGCTTCTCACAGGGCCAAGAGACCCAGTACTTC. The full variable domain, its missing parts supplied by reference TRBV7-7 and TRBJ2-5, is GAGVSQSPRYKVTKRGQDVTLRCDPISSHATLYWYQQALGQGPEFLTYFNYEAQPDKSGLPSDRFSAERPEGSISTLTIQRTEQRDSAMYRCASSFSQGQETQYFGPGTRLLVL.

V usage is TRBV6-1 and J usage is TRBJ2-7; 9 nucleotides align to TRBD1. The trim removed 7 bases at V and 3 bases at J, leaving 7 bases unmatched. The CDR3 is 14 residues long. CDR1 and CDR2 (germline): MNHNS, SASEGT. This CDR3 reads CASNSRDRVYEQYF. CDR3 bases: TGTGCCAGCAATTCCCGGGACAGGGTCTACGAGCAGTACTTC.